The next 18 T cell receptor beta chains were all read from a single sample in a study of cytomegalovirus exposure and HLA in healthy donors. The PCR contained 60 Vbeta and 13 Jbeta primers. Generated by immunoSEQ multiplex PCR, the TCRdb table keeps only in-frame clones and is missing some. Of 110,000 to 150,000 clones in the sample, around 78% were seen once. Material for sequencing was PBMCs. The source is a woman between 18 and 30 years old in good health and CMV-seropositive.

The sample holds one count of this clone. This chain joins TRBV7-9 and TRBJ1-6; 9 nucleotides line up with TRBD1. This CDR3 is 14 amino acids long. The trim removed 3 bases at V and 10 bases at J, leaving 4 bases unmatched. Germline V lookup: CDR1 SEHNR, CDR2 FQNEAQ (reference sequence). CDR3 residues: CASSFGQGNSPLHF. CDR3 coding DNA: TGTGCCAGCAGCTTCGGACAGGGGAACTCACCCCTCCACTTT.

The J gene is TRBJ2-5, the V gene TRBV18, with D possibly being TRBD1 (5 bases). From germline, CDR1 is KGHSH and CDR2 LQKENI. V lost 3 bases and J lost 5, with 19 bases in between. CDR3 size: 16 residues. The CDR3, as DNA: TGTGCCAGCTCACCCCTTTCAGGGATTCTTGTGGAGACCCAGTACTTC. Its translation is CASSPLSGILVETQYF.

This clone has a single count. The CDR3 loop reads CASSLSQGTGGANDIQYF. In DNA form, the CDR3 reads TGTGCCAGCAGTTTATCTCAAGGGACAGGGGGCGCAAATGACATTCAGTACTTC. This chain uses TRBV28 with TRBJ2-4, with 12 bases identical to TRBD1. With 1 base clipped from V and 8 bases from J, the junction kept 12 bases outside the gene matches. The germline V gene has CDR1 MDHEN and CDR2 SYDVKM. The CDR3 length is 18 residues.

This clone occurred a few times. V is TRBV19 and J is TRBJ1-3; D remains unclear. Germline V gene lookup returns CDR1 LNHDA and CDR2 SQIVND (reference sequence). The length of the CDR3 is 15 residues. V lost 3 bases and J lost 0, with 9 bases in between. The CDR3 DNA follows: TGTGCCAGTAGTATGGGCCGCAACTCTGGAAACACCATATATTTT. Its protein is CASSMGRNSGNTIYF.

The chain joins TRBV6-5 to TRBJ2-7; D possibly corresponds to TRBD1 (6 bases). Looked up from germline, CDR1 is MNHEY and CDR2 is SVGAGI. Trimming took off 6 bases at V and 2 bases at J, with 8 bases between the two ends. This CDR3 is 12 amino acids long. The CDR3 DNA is TGTGCCAGCAGCGGACAGACCTACGAGCAGTACTTC. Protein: CASSGQTYEQYF.

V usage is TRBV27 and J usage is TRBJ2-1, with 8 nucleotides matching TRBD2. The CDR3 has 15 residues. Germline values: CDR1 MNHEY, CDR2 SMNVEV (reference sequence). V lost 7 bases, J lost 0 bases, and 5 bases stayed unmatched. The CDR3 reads CASNPREGSYNEQFF. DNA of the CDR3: TGTGCCAGCAATCCCCGGGAGGGCTCCTACAATGAGCAGTTCTTC.

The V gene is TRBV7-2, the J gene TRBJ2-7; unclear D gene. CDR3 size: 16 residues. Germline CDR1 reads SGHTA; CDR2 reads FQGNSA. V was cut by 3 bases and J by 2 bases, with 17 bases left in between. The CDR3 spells CASSLAVAATTYEQYF. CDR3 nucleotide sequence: TGTGCCAGCAGCTTGGCCGTGGCAGCTACTACCTACGAGCAGTACTTC.

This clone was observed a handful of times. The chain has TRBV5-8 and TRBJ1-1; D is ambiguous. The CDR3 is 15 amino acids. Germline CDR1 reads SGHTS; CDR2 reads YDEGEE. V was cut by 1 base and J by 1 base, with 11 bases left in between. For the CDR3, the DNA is TGTGCCAGCAGCTTGCTCCTAGCGGGGAACACTGAAGCTTTCTTT. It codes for CASSLLLAGNTEAFF.

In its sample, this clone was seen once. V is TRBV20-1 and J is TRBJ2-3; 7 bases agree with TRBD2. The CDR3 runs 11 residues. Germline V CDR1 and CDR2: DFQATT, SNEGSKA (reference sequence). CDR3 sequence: CSQLAIDTQYF. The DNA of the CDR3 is TGCAGCCAACTAGCGATTGATACGCAGTATTTT.

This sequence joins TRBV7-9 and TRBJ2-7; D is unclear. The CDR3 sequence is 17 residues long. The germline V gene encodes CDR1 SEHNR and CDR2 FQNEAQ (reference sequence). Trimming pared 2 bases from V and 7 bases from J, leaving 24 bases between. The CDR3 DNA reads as TGTGCCAGCAGCTTATCCTGGTCCACGACCGAAAGGCGGGAGCAGTACTTC. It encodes CASSLSWSTTERREQYF.

CDR3: CASSSSRGEGARVYGYTF. CDR3 bases: TGCGCCAGCAGCTCCTCCCGGGGAGAGGGGGCGCGGGTCTATGGCTACACCTTC. This chain joins TRBV5-1 and TRBJ1-2, with TRBD1 identical over 7 bases. J gave up 4 bases and V 3 bases, and 18 bases lay outside the gene matches. This CDR3 contains 18 residues. Germline V CDR1 and CDR2: SGHRS, YFSETQ.

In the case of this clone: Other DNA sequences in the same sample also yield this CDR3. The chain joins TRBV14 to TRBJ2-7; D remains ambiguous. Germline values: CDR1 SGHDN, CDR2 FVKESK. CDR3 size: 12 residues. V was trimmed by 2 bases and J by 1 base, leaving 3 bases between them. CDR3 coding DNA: TGTGCCAGCAGCCAATCGTCCTACGAGCAGTACTTC. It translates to CASSQSSYEQYF.

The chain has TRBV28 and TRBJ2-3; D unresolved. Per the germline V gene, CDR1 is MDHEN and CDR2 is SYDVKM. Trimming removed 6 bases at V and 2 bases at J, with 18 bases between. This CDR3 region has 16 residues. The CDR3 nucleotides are TGTGCCAGCAGCATACATGCTGGGCCAAACACAGATACGCAGTATTTT. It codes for CASSIHAGPNTDTQYF. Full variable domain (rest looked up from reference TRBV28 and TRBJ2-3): DVKVTQSSRYLVKRTGEKVFLECVQDMDHENMFWYRQDPGLGLRLIYFSYDVKMKEKGDIPEGYSVSREKKERFSLILESASTNQTSMYLCASSIHAGPNTDTQYFGPGTRLTVL.

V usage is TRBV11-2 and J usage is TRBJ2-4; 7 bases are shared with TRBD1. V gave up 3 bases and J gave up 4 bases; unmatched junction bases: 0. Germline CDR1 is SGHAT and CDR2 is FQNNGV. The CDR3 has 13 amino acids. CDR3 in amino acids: CASSLGQKNIQYF. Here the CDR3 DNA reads TGTGCCAGCAGCTTGGGACAGAAAAACATTCAGTACTTC.

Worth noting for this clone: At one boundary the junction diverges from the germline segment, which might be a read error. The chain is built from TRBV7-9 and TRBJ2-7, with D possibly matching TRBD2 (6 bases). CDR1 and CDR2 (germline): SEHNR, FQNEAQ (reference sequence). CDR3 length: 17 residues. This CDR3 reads CSSSRPTREVGTYEQYF. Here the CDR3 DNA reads TGTTCCAGCAGCCGCCCCACCAGGGAGGTGGGAACCTACGAGCAGTACTTC. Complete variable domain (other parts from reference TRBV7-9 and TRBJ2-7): DTGVSQNPRHKITKRGQNVTFRCDPISEHNRLYWYRQTLGQGPEFLTYFQNEAQLEKSRLLSDRFSAERPKGSFSTLEIQRTEQGDSAMYLCSSSRPTREVGTYEQYFGPGTRLTVT.

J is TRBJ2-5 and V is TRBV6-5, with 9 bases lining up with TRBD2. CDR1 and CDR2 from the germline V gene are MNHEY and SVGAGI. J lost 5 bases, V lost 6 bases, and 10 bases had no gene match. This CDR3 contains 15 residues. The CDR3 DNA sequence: TGTGCCAGCAGAGATGGAGCGGGGGGCTGGGAGACCCAGTACTTC. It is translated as CASRDGAGGWETQYF.

The CDR3: CASSYSPDQPQHF. CDR3 DNA sequence: TGTGCCAGCAGTTACTCGCCGGATCAGCCCCAGCATTTT. The J gene is TRBJ1-5, the V gene TRBV6-5, with no clear D. This CDR3 is built from 13 residues. Germline lookup yields CDR1 MNHEY and CDR2 SVGAGI. V was trimmed by 0 bases and J by 5 bases, leaving 5 bases between them.

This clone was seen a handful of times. CDR3 loop: CASSDGGAPSNQPQHF. In DNA form, the CDR3 reads TGTGCCAGCAGTGACGGGGGGGCACCTAGCAATCAGCCCCAGCATTTT. The chain combines TRBV6-1 with TRBJ1-5; a possible D gene is TRBD1 (6 bases). The germline CDR1 and CDR2 sequences are MNHNS and SASEGT. The CDR3 covers 16 residues. With 3 bases removed from V and 0 bases from J, the gap between germline ends came to 12 bases.